The 20 T cell receptor beta chains below come from one sample, sequenced in a study of post-analysis software for immune sequencing data. Findings and caveats of the study: In patients, four to six TRBV segments were more frequent than in controls, with TRBV5-6, TRBV5-1 and TRBV20-1 among them.

For these receptors, no antigen is known. Libraries were made from TCR beta cDNA, and they carried unique molecular identifiers. TCRdb reprocessed the PCR reads via MiXCR and lists one record per CDR3 protein. The sample yields 400,000 to 500,000 distinct CDR3 sequences, about 39% seen once. The material sequenced was blood. The origin of the receptors is a girl aged 2 to 9 with multiple sclerosis.

The chain couples TRBV27 to TRBJ2-1; D might be TRBD1 (5 bases). This CDR3 is 14 amino acids long. From germline, CDR1 is MNHEY and CDR2 SMNVEV (reference sequence). Trimming shortened V by 1 base and J by 7 bases, and 11 bases separated the two germline ends. The CDR3 region has the DNA TGTGCCAGCAGTTTATTGCAGGGTTCGAATGAGCAGTTCTTC. Encoded protein: CASSLLQGSNEQFF.

The chain is built from TRBV7-9 and TRBJ1-2, with D perhaps matching TRBD1 (5 bases). CDR1 SEHNR and CDR2 FQNEAQ come from the germline V gene (reference sequence). The germline V and J ends were trimmed by 1 base and 8 bases, with 8 bases remaining between them. CDR3 size: 12 residues. For the CDR3, the DNA is TGTGCCAGCAGCTTAGGAAGGGACGGCTACACCTTC. Its translation: CASSLGRDGYTF.

DNA for the CDR3: TGTGCCAGCAGTCCGTTATTGGGTAGGGGGGAGAAGAACACTGAAGCTTTCTTT. This encodes CASSPLLGRGEKNTEAFF. This chain links TRBV12-3 or TRBV12-4 with TRBJ1-1, with a tentative D call TRBD1 (6 bases). V gave up 5 bases and J gave up 1 base, with 23 bases separating them. This CDR3 is built from 18 residues.

CDR3 sequence: CASSLSVRGQEAFF. The CDR3 DNA reads TGTGCCAGCAGTTTATCGGTCCGGGGTCAGGAGGCTTTCTTT. This rearrangement joins TRBV27 to TRBJ1-1; D is unresolved. The germline V and J ends were trimmed by 0 bases and 11 bases, with 16 bases remaining between them. Germline CDR1 and CDR2: MNHEY and SMNVEV (reference sequence). The CDR3 length is 14 residues.

This sequence joins TRBV29-1 and TRBJ2-1, with 9 bases fitting TRBD1. Looked up from germline, CDR1 is SQVTM and CDR2 is ANQGSEA. The J segment lost 6 bases and the V segment lost 1 base, leaving 4 bases of the junction unmatched. This CDR3 is built from 14 residues. CDR3 region: CSVEATGQGNEQFF. The CDR3 DNA reads TGCAGCGTTGAAGCCACGGGACAGGGCAATGAGCAGTTCTTC.

The chain couples TRBV28 to TRBJ2-4, with D perhaps matching TRBD2 (6 bases). Germline V gene lookup returns CDR1 MDHEN and CDR2 SYDVKM. Trimming took 6 bases from V and 13 from J, leaving 22 bases between them. The CDR3 loop spans 14 amino acids. The CDR3 loop reads CASSLASRRAEQYF. In DNA, the CDR3 is TGTGCCAGCAGCCTAGCGTCCCGGAGGGCGGAGCAGTACTTC.

The chain uses TRBV4-3 and TRBJ2-7; D is uncertain. Looked up from germline, CDR1 is LGHNA and CDR2 is YSLEER. Trimming removed 0 bases from V and 3 bases from J, with 12 bases in between. This CDR3 comprises 15 residues. The CDR3 spells CASSQEPMDIYEQYF. As DNA, the CDR3 is TGCGCCAGCAGCCAAGAACCCATGGATATCTACGAGCAGTACTTC.

V and J are TRBV29-1 and TRBJ2-5; D possibly corresponds to TRBD2 (6 bases). The CDR3 runs to 13 residues. Germline values: CDR1 SQVTM, CDR2 ANQGSEA. Trimming left V 4 bases short and J 4 bases short, with 13 bases between. CDR3 loop: CSVGTGSSETQYF. The CDR3 DNA follows: TGCAGCGTTGGGACCGGGAGTTCAGAGACCCAGTACTTC. The full variable domain, in which reference TRBV29-1 and TRBJ2-5 provide the parts outside the CDR3, is SAVISQKPSRDICQRGTSLTIQCQVDSQVTMMFWYRQQPGQSLTLIATANQGSEATYESGFVIDKFPISRPNLTFSTLTVSNMSPEDSSIYLCSVGTGSSETQYFGPGTRLLVL.

There are a few counts of this clonotype. J is TRBJ1-1 and V is TRBV7-3; D gene unclear. This CDR3 comprises 15 residues. V was pared by 5 bases and J by 1 base, with 14 bases between. Germline V lookup: CDR1 SGHTA, CDR2 FQGTGA. The CDR3 DNA reads TGTGCCAGCAGCCCCAAAGGCACTAAGAACACTGAAGCTTTCTTT. It specifies CASSPKGTKNTEAFF.

This clonotype was found once. The rearrangement links TRBV2 to TRBJ1-4, with D tentatively TRBD1 (5 bases). Germline-derived CDR1 and CDR2 are SNHLY and FYNNEI. CDR3 length: 13 amino acids. The V end lost 7 bases, the J end lost 4 bases, and 10 bases lay between the germline ends. The CDR3 bases are TGTGCCAGCACCCGACAGATTAATGAAAAACTGTTTTTT. Protein product: CASTRQINEKLFF. The entire variable domain, with the rest obtained from reference TRBV2 and TRBJ1-4, is as follows: EPEVTQTPSHQVTQMGQEVILRCVPISNHLYFYWYRQILGQKVEFLVSFYNNEISEKSEIFDDQFSVERPDGSNFTLKIRSTKLEDSAMYFCASTRQINEKLFFGSGTQLSVL.

This clonotype was found a few times. This chain joins TRBV6-5 and TRBJ2-1, with no clear D. The CDR3 runs 14 residues. Trimming stripped 5 bases from V and 5 bases from J, with 13 bases between. Per the germline V gene, CDR1 is MNHEY and CDR2 is SVGAGI. The CDR3 is CASSNPGPNNEQFF. CDR3 sequence (DNA): TGTGCCAGCAGTAACCCCGGGCCGAACAATGAGCAGTTCTTC.

The rearrangement joins TRBV6-5 to TRBJ1-2, with 9 bases lining up with TRBD1. The V gene's germline CDR1 is MNHEY and CDR2 SVGAGI. The trim removed 8 bases at V and 5 bases at J, leaving 12 bases unmatched. The CDR3 has 15 residues. The CDR3 DNA reads as TGTGCCAGCGCTACCAGAGGGACAGGGACTTATGGCTACACCTTC. Its protein is CASATRGTGTYGYTF.

The V and J genes are TRBV9 and TRBJ1-4; TRBD1 matches 7 bases. The CDR3 has 14 amino acids. Germline V lookup: CDR1 SGDLS, CDR2 YYNGEE. With 4 bases clipped from V and 6 bases from J, the junction kept 6 bases outside the gene matches. The DNA for the CDR3 is TGTGCCAGCAGCCTACAGGGGACTGATGAAAAACTGTTTTTT. Translated, it gives CASSLQGTDEKLFF.

The chain combines TRBV20-1 with TRBJ2-1, with 11 nucleotides matching TRBD2. CDR1 is DFQATT, CDR2 SNEGSKA, per germline (reference sequence). V gave up 6 bases and J gave up 0 bases; unmatched junction bases: 13. The CDR3 spans 18 residues. The CDR3 nucleotides are TGCAGTGCGTCCGGGACTAGCGGACTCTACAGCTCCTACAATGAGCAGTTCTTC. Translated: CSASGTSGLYSSYNEQFF.

This clonotype was detected a few times. The V gene is TRBV9, the J gene TRBJ2-7; 8 bases agree with TRBD2. The germline gives CDR1 SGDLS, CDR2 YYNGEE. This CDR3 has 15 amino acids. The J segment lost 2 bases and the V segment lost 0 bases, leaving 4 bases of the junction unmatched. CDR3 sequence (DNA): TGTGCCAGCAGCGTAGCGGGGGGGCTTACCTACGAGCAGTACTTC. Amino acids: CASSVAGGLTYEQYF.

The chain joins TRBV4-3 to TRBJ2-1; 13 bases are a match to TRBD2. CDR1 is LGHNA and CDR2 is YSLEER in the germline V gene. J was trimmed by 5 bases and V by 2 bases; bases with no gene match: 6. CDR3 length: 17 residues. The CDR3 sequence: CASSQSRGTSGNNEQFF. In nucleotides, the CDR3 is TGCGCCAGCAGCCAAAGCCGAGGGACTAGCGGGAACAATGAGCAGTTCTTC.

The chain couples TRBV28 to TRBJ1-5; D is uncertain. CDR3 length: 13 amino acids. V dropped 6 bases and J dropped 5 bases, with 11 bases sitting between them. From germline, CDR1 is MDHEN and CDR2 SYDVKM. The CDR3 loop reads CASSSSSYQPQHF. CDR3 bases: TGTGCCAGCAGCAGTTCGTCCTATCAGCCCCAGCATTTT.

This clonotype came up a few times. This chain connects TRBV4-1 to TRBJ2-1; 7 bases map to TRBD1. The germline V gene has CDR1 MGHRA and CDR2 YSYEKL. The CDR3 extends over 15 amino acids. Losses at the gene ends were 1 base for V and 2 bases for J; bases not matched to a gene: 2. CDR3 coding DNA: TGCGCCAGCAGCCAAGGGACAGGTACCTACAATGAGCAGTTCTTC. Its translation: CASSQGTGTYNEQFF.

The V call is TRBV5-1, the J call TRBJ2-7; no reliable D call. Germline V lookup: CDR1 SGHRS, CDR2 YFSETQ. The length of the CDR3 is 14 residues. Trimming removed 0 bases at V and 0 bases at J, with 7 bases between. As DNA, the CDR3 is TGCGCCAGCAGCTTGGTGGCAGTCTCCTACGAGCAGTACTTC. It yields the protein CASSLVAVSYEQYF.

V usage is TRBV2 and J usage is TRBJ2-7; a possible D gene is TRBD1 (7 bases). CDR3 length: 15 residues. V lost 1 base to trimming and J lost 6 bases, with 16 bases between them. The germline V gene has CDR1 SNHLY and CDR2 FYNNEI. For the CDR3, the DNA is TGTGCCAGCAGTGAAGAGGCAGGGGGGCGGAGCGAGCAGTACTTC. This sequence encodes CASSEEAGGRSEQYF. Together with reference TRBV2 and TRBJ2-7, the CDR3 gives the full variable domain: EPEVTQTPSHQVTQMGQEVILRCVPISNHLYFYWYRQILGQKVEFLVSFYNNEISEKSEIFDDQFSVERPDGSNFTLKIRSTKLEDSAMYFCASSEEAGGRSEQYFGPGTRLTVT.